This passage covers 32 T cell receptor beta chains from one sample sequenced in a study of control samples from healthy donors and cancer patients (dated by TCRdb to about 2020). Receptor amplification or capture employed the immunoSEQ multiplex PCR assay. TCRdb carries this immuneACCESS record with in-frame sequences only. Its versions omit some clonotypes, under half of them owing to an unresolved V gene in the studies checked, with the rest unexplained. This sample is represented by more than 95,000 clones; 92% of them were singletons. Around 0.6% of the sample lies in the top ten. The sequenced sample consisted of PBMCs. Receptor source: a man at least 80 years old with head and neck cancer.

The chain combines TRBV3-1 (or the pseudogene TRBV3-2) with TRBJ1-2; D might be TRBD1 (5 bases). Germline V gene sequence: CDR1 LGHDT, CDR2 YNNKEL (reference sequence). V lost 4 bases and J 7 bases, leaving 19 bases between the germline ends. The CDR3 consists of 15 residues. CDR3 sequence: CASSLKGTGGSGYTF. The DNA for the CDR3 is TGTGCCAGCAGCCTAAAGGGGACCGGAGGTAGTGGCTACACCTTC.

V is TRBV30 and J is TRBJ1-6; 7 bases are shared with TRBD1. The CDR3 has 13 residues. The V gene's germline CDR1 is GTSNPN and CDR2 SVGIG (reference sequence). Trimming removed 7 bases from V and 4 bases from J; junction bases left unmatched: 4. In nucleotides, the CDR3 is TGTGCCTTTTCGGGACAGTATAATTCACCCCTCCACTTT. It specifies CAFSGQYNSPLHF.

The rearrangement joins TRBV7-9 to TRBJ1-2; no clear D. CDR1 is SEHNR and CDR2 is FQNEAQ in the germline V gene (reference sequence). Trimming pared 3 bases from V and 7 bases from J, leaving 6 bases between. CDR3 length: 11 residues. In nucleotides, the CDR3 is TGTGCCAGCAGCTTGGTTATTGGCTACACCTTC. Translation: CASSLVIGYTF. Supplemented by reference TRBV7-9 and TRBJ1-2, the full variable domain reads DTGVSQNPRHKITKRGQNVTFRCDPISEHNRLYWYRQTLGQGPEFLTYFQNEAQLEKSRLLSDRFSAERPKGSFSTLEIQRTEQGDSAMYLCASSLVIGYTFGSGTRLTVV.

The chain is built from TRBV27 and TRBJ1-5, with 9 positions matching TRBD1. This CDR3 comprises 15 residues. CDR1 and CDR2 from the germline V gene are MNHEY and SMNVEV (reference sequence). With 4 bases clipped from V and 5 bases from J, the junction kept 6 bases outside the gene matches. As DNA, the CDR3 is TGTGCCAGCAGTTGGAACAGGGGGCCCGATCAGCCCCAGCATTTT. Translating it yields CASSWNRGPDQPQHF.

J is TRBJ1-5 and V is TRBV25-1, with a weak D call TRBD1 (6 bases). The V gene lost 6 bases and the J gene lost 1 base, with 10 bases spanning the gap. Germline CDR1 reads MGHDK; CDR2 reads SYGVNS. The CDR3 extends over 14 amino acids. The CDR3 DNA reads as TGTGCCAGCAGAAAACAGGGAAGCAATCAGCCCCAGCATTTT. This codes for CASRKQGSNQPQHF.

This chain links TRBV27 with TRBJ2-3; D not resolved. CDR3 size: 15 residues. The V end was cut by 2 bases, the J end by 2 bases, with 11 bases between. In germline, CDR1 is MNHEY, CDR2 SMNVEV (reference sequence). CDR3 region: CASSLIAHHTDTQYF. Written as DNA, the CDR3 is TGTGCCAGCAGTTTAATAGCACATCACACAGATACGCAGTATTTT.

This chain connects TRBV19 to TRBJ1-3, with a possible D match to TRBD1 (5 bases). This CDR3 contains 16 residues. The ends were cut back, 3 bases at V and 0 bases at J, with 12 bases in the middle. In germline, CDR1 is LNHDA, CDR2 SQIVND (reference sequence). The CDR3 reads CASSIGGTSSGNTIYF. The DNA for the CDR3 is TGTGCCAGTAGTATTGGGGGGACTTCCTCTGGAAACACCATATATTTT.

V usage is TRBV18 and J usage is TRBJ2-5; weak D call: TRBD1 (6 bases). CDR1 is KGHSH, CDR2 LQKENI, per germline. V was trimmed by 1 base and J by 5 bases, leaving 14 bases between them. CDR3 size: 15 residues. The CDR3, as DNA: TGTGCCAGCTCACCACAAAAGACAGGTCGCGAGACCCAGTACTTC. This gives the protein CASSPQKTGRETQYF.

This clone is a singleton in its sample. A junction boundary mismatches the germline segment, possibly from a read error. The V gene is TRBV11-2, the J gene TRBJ1-1, with D possibly TRBD1 on 5 matching bases. Germline lookup yields CDR1 SGHAT and CDR2 FQNNGV. The CDR3 loop spans 13 amino acids. CDR3 sequence: CASSLDGGTEAFF. The CDR3, as DNA: TGTGCCAGCAGCCTAGACGGGGGAACTGAAGCTTTCTTT.

The chain combines TRBV5-1 with TRBJ2-1; D is uncertain. CDR3 length: 13 amino acids. V lost 5 bases, J lost 5 bases, and 11 bases lay in between. Germline CDR1 SGHRS, CDR2 YFSETQ. In nucleotides, the CDR3 is TGCGCCAGCAGTCACGGACGGAACAATGAGCAGTTCTTC. Translated: CASSHGRNNEQFF.

The rearrangement links TRBV27 to TRBJ1-1; weak D call: TRBD1 (6 bases). V lost 8 bases and J lost 1, with 11 bases in between. The germline V gene encodes CDR1 MNHEY and CDR2 SMNVEV (reference sequence). CDR3 size: 13 residues. The CDR3 region is CASLAGANTEAFF. Written as DNA, the CDR3 is TGTGCCAGCTTAGCGGGGGCGAACACTGAAGCTTTCTTT.

The V call is TRBV7-2, the J call TRBJ1-1; D ambiguous. Trimming cost V 5 bases and J 7 bases, with 11 bases left between them. Germline V gives CDR1 SGHTA, CDR2 FQGNSA. The CDR3 consists of 12 residues. The CDR3 reads CASSPGGLEAFF. CDR3 sequence (DNA): TGTGCCAGCAGCCCCGGTGGGCTTGAAGCTTTCTTT. The full variable domain, its missing parts supplied by reference TRBV7-2 and TRBJ1-1, is GAGVSQSPSNKVTEKGKDVELRCDPISGHTALYWYRQSLGQGLEFLIYFQGNSAPDKSGLPSDRFSAERTGGSVSTLTIQRTQQEDSAVYLCASSPGGLEAFFGQGTRLTVV.

The CDR3 spells CASGFPLATSGSYEQYF. The CDR3 region has the DNA TGTGCTAGTGGTTTTCCATTAGCGACTAGCGGGAGCTACGAGCAGTACTTC. This chain joins TRBV12-5 and TRBJ2-7, with 12 nucleotides matching TRBD2. Germline loops: CDR1 LGHNT, CDR2 FRNRAP. The CDR3 covers 17 residues. Trimming cost V 3 bases and J 3 bases; bases outside gene matches: 9.

This chain joins TRBV30 and TRBJ2-7, with a weak D call TRBD1 (6 bases). V lost 0 bases and J 6 bases, leaving 18 bases between the germline ends. The CDR3 is 15 residues long. From germline, CDR1 is GTSNPN and CDR2 SVGIG (reference sequence). This CDR3 reads CAWSVPGQPSAEQYF. The DNA of the CDR3 is TGTGCCTGGAGTGTCCCCGGACAGCCCTCGGCCGAGCAGTACTTC.

The chain employs TRBV5-1 and TRBJ2-3; 7 positions agree with TRBD2. The germline CDR1 and CDR2 sequences are SGHRS and YFSETQ. After removal of 4 bases from V and 4 bases from J, the junction contained 6 bases not matched to a gene. The CDR3 extends over 14 amino acids. The CDR3 nucleotides read TGCGCCAGCAGCGGGGGAGGGCCCCCAGATACGCAGTATTTT. This codes for CASSGGGPPDTQYF.

This sequence joins TRBV27 and TRBJ1-5; 8 bases match TRBD1. Looked up from germline, CDR1 is MNHEY and CDR2 is SMNVEV (reference sequence). V lost 7 bases and J lost 4; bases outside the gene matches: 15. This CDR3 is built from 17 residues. The CDR3 sequence: CASTLSGQGSTNQPQHF. The CDR3 DNA follows: TGTGCCAGCACCCTTAGCGGACAGGGAAGTACGAATCAGCCCCAGCATTTT.

The chain combines TRBV5-6 with TRBJ1-4; D possibly corresponds to TRBD1 (5 bases). Trimming cost V 2 bases and J 7 bases, with 15 bases left between them. The CDR3 runs 15 residues. CDR1 is SGHDT, CDR2 YYEEEE, per germline. The CDR3 here is CASSFSPGLGEKLFF. The CDR3, as DNA: TGTGCCAGCAGCTTCAGTCCAGGGCTTGGTGAAAAACTGTTTTTT.

The chain is built from TRBV12-5 and TRBJ1-5; no clear D gene. V lost 2 bases and J lost 5, with 10 bases in between. CDR3 length equals 14 residues. Germline V CDR1 and CDR2: LGHNT, FRNRAP. The CDR3 here is CASGLSTAYQPQHF. The CDR3, as DNA: TGTGCTAGTGGTTTGTCCACAGCATATCAGCCCCAGCATTTT.

The V gene is TRBV11-2, the J gene TRBJ2-1, with 8 bases that match TRBD2. CDR3 length equals 15 residues. J gave up 10 bases and V 4 bases, and 12 bases lay outside the gene matches. Germline CDR1 SGHAT, CDR2 FQNNGV. DNA of the CDR3: TGTGCCAGCAGCTGGACTAGCCCCCCTGATGGGGAGCAGTTCTTC. It is translated as CASSWTSPPDGEQFF.

The chain uses TRBV30 and TRBJ1-5, with D possibly TRBD1 on 5 matching bases. CDR1 and CDR2 (germline): GTSNPN, SVGIG (reference sequence). The CDR3 extends over 15 amino acids. Trimming left V 0 bases short and J 1 base short, with 10 bases between. The CDR3 reads CAWSVNAGSNQPQHF. CDR3 sequence (DNA): TGTGCCTGGAGTGTAAACGCAGGGAGCAATCAGCCCCAGCATTTT.

The chain links TRBV27 to TRBJ1-1; TRBD1 might be the D (6 bases). V gave up 5 bases and J gave up 1 base, with 11 bases separating them. Germline values: CDR1 MNHEY, CDR2 SMNVEV (reference sequence). This CDR3 is 14 amino acids long. The CDR3 DNA is TGTGCCAGCAGTGACAGGCTAACGAACACTGAAGCTTTCTTT. This codes for CASSDRLTNTEAFF.

The V gene is TRBV5-5, the J gene TRBJ1-2; 8 bases fit TRBD1. Looked up from germline, CDR1 is SGHKS and CDR2 is YYEKEE (reference sequence). Trimming removed 4 bases from V and 8 bases from J; junction bases left unmatched: 7. This CDR3 has 13 residues. CDR3 bases: TGTGCCAGCAGCGTCGACAGGGGACGAGGCTACACCTTC. Amino acids: CASSVDRGRGYTF.

The J gene is TRBJ1-1, the V gene TRBV19; 8 bases line up with TRBD1. Germline V gene sequence: CDR1 LNHDA, CDR2 SQIVND (reference sequence). The CDR3 length is 13 residues. V shed 8 bases and J 2 bases; nucleotides not matched to a gene: 4. The DNA for the CDR3 is TGTGCCAGTGGTGACAGGGGTAACACTGAAGCTTTCTTT. Protein: CASGDRGNTEAFF.

This chain links TRBV5-1 with TRBJ1-2; a weak D match, TRBD1 (6 bases). The germline V and J ends were trimmed by 4 bases and 4 bases, with 17 bases remaining between them. CDR3 length: 15 amino acids. Germline V gene data show CDR1 as SGHRS and CDR2 as YFSETQ. Here the CDR3 DNA reads TGCGCCAGCAGCCCCATGCGGGGGGCGTCCTATGGCTACACCTTC. It is translated as CASSPMRGASYGYTF.

The chain joins TRBV19 to TRBJ1-1; D is undetermined. The CDR3 length is 15 residues. The V gene's germline CDR1 is LNHDA and CDR2 SQIVND (reference sequence). Trimming stripped 0 bases from V and 10 bases from J, with 18 bases between. The CDR3 region has the DNA TGTGCCAGTAGTATAGATCGTCATGACCCTTTCGGAGCTTTCTTT. This sequence encodes CASSIDRHDPFGAFF.

Here the CDR3 reads CASSELRMDREGDNYGYTF. The DNA of the CDR3 is TGTGCCAGCAGTGAACTAAGGATGGACAGGGAGGGGGATAACTATGGCTACACCTTC. The gene calls are TRBV6-1 and TRBJ1-2; 8 positions match TRBD1. J lost 1 base, V lost 2 bases, and 15 bases had no gene match. Germline CDR1 reads MNHNS; CDR2 reads SASEGT. The CDR3 spans 19 residues.

For the CDR3, the DNA is TGTGCCAGCAGCCAAGATGCAGGGGGCTATGGCTACACCTTC. This translates into CASSQDAGGYGYTF. V usage is TRBV3-1 (or the pseudogene TRBV3-2) and J usage is TRBJ1-2; 7 nucleotides align to TRBD1. The CDR3 has 14 residues. V dropped 0 bases and J dropped 4; count of bases not matched to a gene: 2. Germline CDR1 is LGHDT and CDR2 is YNNKEL (reference sequence).

The chain's CDR3 is CASGQGFYGYTF. CDR3 DNA: TGTGCCAGCGGACAGGGATTCTATGGCTACACCTTC. The chain uses TRBV25-1 and TRBJ1-2; the match to TRBD1 covers 8 bases. This CDR3 spans 12 amino acids. Germline-derived CDR1 and CDR2 are MGHDK and SYGVNS. The ends lost 8 bases at V and 4 bases at J; junction bases unmatched: 3.

This clone was detected once. V gene TRBV6-5 combines with J gene TRBJ1-1; D is unclear. Between the trimmed V and J ends, which lost 6 bases and 3 bases, there was a span of 8 bases. The germline CDR1 and CDR2 sequences are MNHEY and SVGAGI. This CDR3 contains 12 residues. CDR3 region: CASRTEYTEAFF. The CDR3 DNA reads TGTGCCAGCAGGACGGAATACACTGAAGCTTTCTTT.

V and J are TRBV7-9 and TRBJ1-2, with no clear D. The CDR3 is 15 amino acids. Trimming shortened V by 1 base and J by 5 bases, and 14 bases separated the two germline ends. Germline assignment: CDR1 SEHNR and CDR2 FQNEAQ (reference sequence). This CDR3 reads CASSLVSRSLYGYTF. The CDR3 coding sequence is TGTGCCAGCAGCTTAGTTTCACGTTCCCTATATGGCTACACCTTC.

The chain couples TRBV6-5 to TRBJ2-7; 7 nucleotides agree with TRBD1. The CDR3 loop spans 14 amino acids. Germline CDR1 reads MNHEY; CDR2 reads SVGAGI. Losses at the gene ends were 5 bases for V and 1 base for J; bases not matched to a gene: 5. This chain's CDR3 is CASSRQGQSYEQYF. CDR3 DNA: TGTGCCAGCAGTAGACAGGGTCAATCCTACGAGCAGTACTTC.

The chain carries TRBV12-3 or TRBV12-4 and TRBJ1-1, with D unresolved. The CDR3 consists of 13 residues. The V and J ends lost 3 bases and 6 bases respectively, with 11 bases between them. CDR3 nucleotide sequence: TGTGCCAGCAGTTTTTCCAGGCGAGCTGAAGCTTTCTTT. This codes for CASSFSRRAEAFF.